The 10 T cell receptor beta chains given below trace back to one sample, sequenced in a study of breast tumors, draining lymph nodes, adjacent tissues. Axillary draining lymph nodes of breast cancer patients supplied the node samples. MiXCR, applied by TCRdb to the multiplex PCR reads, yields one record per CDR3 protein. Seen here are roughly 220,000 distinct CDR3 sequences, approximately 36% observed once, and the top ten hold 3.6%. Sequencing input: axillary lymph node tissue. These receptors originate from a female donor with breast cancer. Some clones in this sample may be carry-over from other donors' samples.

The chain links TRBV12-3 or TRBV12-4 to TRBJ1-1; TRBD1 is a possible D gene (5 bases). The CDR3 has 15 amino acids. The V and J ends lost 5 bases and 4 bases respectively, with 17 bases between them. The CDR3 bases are TGTGCCAGCAGTCCAGGGCCTGCGGGGAGCACTGAAGCTTTCTTT. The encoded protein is CASSPGPAGSTEAFF.

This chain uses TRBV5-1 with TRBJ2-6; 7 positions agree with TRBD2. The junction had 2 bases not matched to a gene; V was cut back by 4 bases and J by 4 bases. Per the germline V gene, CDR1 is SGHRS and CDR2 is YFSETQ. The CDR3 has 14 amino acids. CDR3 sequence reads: CASSRGLGANVLTF. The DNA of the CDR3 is TGCGCCAGCAGCCGGGGACTAGGGGCCAACGTCCTGACTTTC.

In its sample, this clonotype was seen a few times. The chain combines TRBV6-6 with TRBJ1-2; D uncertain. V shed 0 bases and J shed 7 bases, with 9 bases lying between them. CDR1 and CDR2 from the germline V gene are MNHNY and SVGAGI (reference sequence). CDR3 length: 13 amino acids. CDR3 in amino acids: CASSYSSRGGYTF. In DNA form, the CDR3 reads TGTGCCAGCAGTTACTCGTCTCGCGGTGGCTACACCTTC.

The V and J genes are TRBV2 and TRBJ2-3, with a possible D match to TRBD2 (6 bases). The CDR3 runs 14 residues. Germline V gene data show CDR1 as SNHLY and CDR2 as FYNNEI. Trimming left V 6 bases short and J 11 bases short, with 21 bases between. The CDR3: CASRRLAPYNEQYF. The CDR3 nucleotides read TGTGCCAGCAGGCGGCTAGCGCCATACAATGAGCAGTATTTT.

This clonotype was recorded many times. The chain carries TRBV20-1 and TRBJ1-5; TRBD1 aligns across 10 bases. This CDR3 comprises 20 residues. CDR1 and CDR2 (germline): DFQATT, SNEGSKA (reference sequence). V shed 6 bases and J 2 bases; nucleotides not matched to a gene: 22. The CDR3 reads CSAGLDPGQGTRGGNQPQHF. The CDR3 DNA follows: TGCAGTGCGGGTCTAGATCCGGGACAGGGGACAAGAGGGGGCAATCAGCCCCAGCATTTT.

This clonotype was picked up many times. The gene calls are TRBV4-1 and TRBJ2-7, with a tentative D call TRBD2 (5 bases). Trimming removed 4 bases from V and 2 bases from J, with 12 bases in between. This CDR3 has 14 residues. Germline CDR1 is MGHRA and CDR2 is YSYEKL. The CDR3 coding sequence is TGCGCCAGCAGCCTTTTGGGGAGCCCCTACGAGCAGTACTTC. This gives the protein CASSLLGSPYEQYF.

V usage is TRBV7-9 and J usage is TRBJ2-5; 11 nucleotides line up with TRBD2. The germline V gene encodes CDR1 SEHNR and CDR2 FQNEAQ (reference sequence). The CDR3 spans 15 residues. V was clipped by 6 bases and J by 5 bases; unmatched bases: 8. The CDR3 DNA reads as TGTGCCAGCAGGCCACTAGCGGGAGTAACGGAGACCCAGTACTTC. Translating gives CASRPLAGVTETQYF.

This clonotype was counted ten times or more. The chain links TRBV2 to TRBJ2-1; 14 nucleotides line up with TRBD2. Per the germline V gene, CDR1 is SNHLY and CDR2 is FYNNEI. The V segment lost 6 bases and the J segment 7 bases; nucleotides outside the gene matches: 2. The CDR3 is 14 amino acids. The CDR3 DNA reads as TGTGCCAGCAGGGGACTAGCGGGAGAAAATGAGCAGTTCTTC. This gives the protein CASRGLAGENEQFF.

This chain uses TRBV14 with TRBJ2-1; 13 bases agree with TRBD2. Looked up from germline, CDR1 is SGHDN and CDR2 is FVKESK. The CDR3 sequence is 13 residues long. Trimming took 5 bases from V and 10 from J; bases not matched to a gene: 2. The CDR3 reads CASSRTSGGEQFF. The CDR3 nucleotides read TGTGCCAGCAGCAGGACTAGCGGGGGAGAGCAGTTCTTC. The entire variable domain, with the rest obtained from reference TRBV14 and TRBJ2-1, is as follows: EAGVTQFPSHSVIEKGQTVTLRCDPISGHDNLYWYRRVMGKEIKFLLHFVKESKQDESGMPNNRFLAERTGGTYSTLKVQPAELEDSGVYFCASSRTSGGEQFFGPGTRLTVL.

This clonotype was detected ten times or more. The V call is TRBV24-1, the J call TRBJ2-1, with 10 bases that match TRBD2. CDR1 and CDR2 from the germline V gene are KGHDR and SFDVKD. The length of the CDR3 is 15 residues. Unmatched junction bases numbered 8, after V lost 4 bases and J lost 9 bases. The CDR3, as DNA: TGTGCCACCAGTGACCGTAGCGGGAGGATACGTGAGCAGTTCTTC. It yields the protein CATSDRSGRIREQFF.